This T cell receptor (beta chain) derives from a study of blood T cell repertoires in COVID-19. Overall study: Acute-phase and convalescent COVID-19 samples originated in the United States, Italy and Spain. From T cells, B-cell-depleted T cells, or PBMCs came the material, which was cDNA or gDNA.

Trimming left V 2 bases short and J 5 bases short, with 12 bases between. Germline loops: CDR1 SEHNR, CDR2 FQNEAQ (reference sequence). CDR3 length: 14 residues. Authors' methods: Estimated nucleated cell counts came from reference gene primer amplification. TCRdb keeps only in-frame clones here, not all; method: immunoSEQ multiplex PCR. V and J calls and clone size follow that table, whereas D and trimming were derived from the DNA. The data show more than 85,000 clones, almost 80% seen once. This TCR came from a woman older than 75 with active or convalescent COVID-19. The genes are TRBV7-9 and TRBJ2-5; D unresolved. The sample consisted of peripheral blood. In DNA, the CDR3 is TGTGCCAGCAGCTTACTAGAATACCTGGAGACCCAGTACTTC. Its protein is CASSLLEYLETQYF.